The 15 T cell receptor beta chains below all came from one sample that was sequenced in a study of cytomegalovirus exposure and HLA in healthy donors. The primer mix had 60 Vbeta and 13 Jbeta primers. Generated by immunoSEQ multiplex PCR, the TCRdb table keeps only in-frame clones and is missing some. In the table there are more than 150,000 clones, roughly 87% of which are singletons. The sequenced material came from PBMCs. Receptor source: a girl under three years old in good health and CMV-seronegative.

This chain links TRBV6-5 with TRBJ1-1; D is ambiguous. CDR3 length: 16 residues. Germline lookup yields CDR1 MNHEY and CDR2 SVGAGI. Trimming pared 0 bases from V and 4 bases from J, leaving 15 bases between. The CDR3: CASSYSIYGGGTEAFF. In nucleotides, the CDR3 is TGTGCCAGCAGTTACTCGATTTACGGTGGTGGCACTGAAGCTTTCTTT.

J is TRBJ1-4 and V is TRBV6-5; D not certain. Per germline, CDR1 MNHEY and CDR2 SVGAGI. The CDR3 is made up of 12 amino acids. Trimming took 6 bases from V and 5 from J, leaving 7 bases between them. CDR3 protein: CASRTGNEKLFF. CDR3 coding DNA: TGTGCCAGCAGGACCGGGAATGAAAAACTGTTTTTT.

The CDR3 DNA follows: TGTGCCAGCAGCTTGGAGGGCAGGGGAGGGACCTATAATTCACCCCTCCACTTT. This sequence encodes CASSLEGRGGTYNSPLHF. This sequence joins TRBV5-6 and TRBJ1-6; TRBD1 might be the D (6 bases). Germline V gene sequence: CDR1 SGHDT, CDR2 YYEEEE. The length of the CDR3 is 18 residues. Trimming stripped 0 bases from V and 2 bases from J, with 15 bases between.

The chain links TRBV7-9 to TRBJ2-1; 9 bases are shared with TRBD2. Germline values: CDR1 SEHNR, CDR2 FQNEAQ (reference sequence). J lost 2 bases, V lost 1 base, and 6 bases had no gene match. This CDR3 is built from 17 residues. The CDR3 nucleotides are TGTGCCAGCAGCTTAGGTAGCGGGAGAGGACCCTACAATGAGCAGTTCTTC. It translates to CASSLGSGRGPYNEQFF.

V gene TRBV11-2 combines with J gene TRBJ2-5; 10 positions match TRBD1. V trimming: 5 bases; J trimming: 4 bases; junction bases outside the gene matches: 4. Germline CDR1 is SGHAT and CDR2 is FQNNGV. This CDR3 spans 14 amino acids. The CDR3 DNA reads TGTGCCAGCAGCCGGGACAGGGGTCGAGAGACCCAGTACTTC. It specifies CASSRDRGRETQYF.

In nucleotides, the CDR3 is TGCGCCAGCAGCGAAAATTCGCAGGGTTATGGCTACACCTTC. This translates into CASSENSQGYGYTF. The rearrangement joins TRBV4-1 to TRBJ1-2, with D possibly TRBD1 on 5 matching bases. Germline V gives CDR1 MGHRA, CDR2 YSYEKL. The CDR3 has 14 amino acids. V lost 5 bases and J lost 5, with 15 bases in between.

The rearrangement links TRBV9 to TRBJ1-2; 7 bases match TRBD1. CDR1 SGDLS and CDR2 YYNGEE come from the germline V gene. This CDR3 comprises 15 residues. V trimming: 0 bases; J trimming: 6 bases; junction bases outside the gene matches: 8. CDR3 DNA: TGTGCCAGCAGCGTAGCCCACCGGGACAGTAATGGCTACACCTTC. Translated: CASSVAHRDSNGYTF.

The CDR3 DNA is TGTGCCTGGTCAGGACAGGGTAGGTCCGGGGAGCTGTTTTTT. It codes for CAWSGQGRSGELFF. The chain combines TRBV30 with TRBJ2-2; 8 nucleotides line up with TRBD1. The CDR3 sequence is 14 residues long. CDR1 and CDR2 from the germline V gene are GTSNPN and SVGIG (reference sequence). The J segment lost 6 bases and the V segment lost 5 bases, leaving 8 bases of the junction unmatched.

In nucleotides, the CDR3 is TGCGCCAGCAGCCCTGGAGATCAGGGAATAGAGACCCAGTACTTC. It specifies CASSPGDQGIETQYF. The chain recombines TRBV5-1 with TRBJ2-5, with D perhaps matching TRBD1 (5 bases). The CDR3 covers 15 residues. The germline V gene has CDR1 SGHRS and CDR2 YFSETQ. V was pared by 4 bases and J by 4 bases, with 17 bases between.

The chain uses TRBV6-1 and TRBJ1-1, with D tentatively TRBD1 (5 bases). The V end was cut by 6 bases, the J end by 1 base, with 12 bases between. The CDR3 is 14 residues long. Germline V gene sequence: CDR1 MNHNS, CDR2 SASEGT. Here the CDR3 reads CASSDTQGNTEAFF. CDR3 sequence (DNA): TGTGCCAGCAGCGACACTCAGGGGAACACTGAAGCTTTCTTT.

This chain joins TRBV27 and TRBJ2-1; tentatively, D is TRBD2 (6 bases). CDR1 MNHEY and CDR2 SMNVEV come from the germline V gene (reference sequence). The CDR3 is made up of 16 amino acids. The germline V and J ends were trimmed by 2 bases and 12 bases, with 23 bases remaining between them. This CDR3 is CASSLPGVSGIEGQFF. The CDR3 region has the DNA TGTGCCAGCAGTTTACCGGGAGTTTCAGGGATAGAAGGGCAGTTCTTC.

J is TRBJ1-1 and V is TRBV29-1; D remains unclear. Trimming left V 1 base short and J 0 bases short, with 6 bases between. CDR3 length: 13 amino acids. CDR1 and CDR2 from the germline V gene are SQVTM and ANQGSEA. CDR3 bases: TGCAGCGTTGAAGCCACACTGAACACTGAAGCTTTCTTT. Translation: CSVEATLNTEAFF.

This sequence joins TRBV6-1 and TRBJ2-7, with a tentative D call TRBD2 (6 bases). The CDR3 runs to 14 residues. The germline gives CDR1 MNHNS, CDR2 SASEGT. V shed 6 bases and J shed 0 bases, with 12 bases lying between them. CDR3 sequence reads: CASRPGLFSYEQYF. The DNA of the CDR3 is TGTGCCAGCAGGCCGGGACTTTTCTCCTACGAGCAGTACTTC.

The rearrangement links TRBV30 to TRBJ2-7; 8 bases fit TRBD1. With 0 bases clipped from V and 6 bases from J, the junction kept 7 bases outside the gene matches. The length of the CDR3 is 14 residues. Germline V gene data show CDR1 as GTSNPN and CDR2 as SVGIG (reference sequence). The CDR3 here is CAWSVLSDRAEQYF. The CDR3 region has the DNA TGTGCCTGGAGTGTCCTATCGGACAGGGCCGAGCAGTACTTC.

About this clone itself: A read error may account for a junction end that differs from germline. The gene calls are TRBV7-9 and TRBJ2-3, with TRBD2 matching 9 bases. CDR1 is SEHNR and CDR2 is FQNEAQ in the germline V gene (reference sequence). The CDR3 extends over 19 amino acids. This chain's CDR3 is CSSSPPRGAGGTSTDTQYF. CDR3 DNA sequence: TGTTCCAGCAGCCCCCCCCGGGGGGCGGGGGGGACTAGCACAGATACGCAGTATTTT.